Sequencing of this TCR beta chain was carried out in a study of blood T cell repertoires in COVID-19. Looking at the study overall: The United States, Italy and Spain provided the acute and convalescent COVID-19 samples. T cells, B-cell-depleted T cells, or PBMCs supplied cDNA or gDNA.

Original analysis: The authors estimated nucleated cell counts from reference gene primer amplification. Data came from immunoSEQ multiplex PCR; TCRdb stores just in-frame clones and leaves some out. The V and J calls and clone size were taken over from that table, and D and trimming were inferred from the DNA. The table lists about 160,000 clones, 82% of them singletons. This CDR3 region has 14 residues. Sequenced sample: peripheral blood. The sequence derives from a woman aged 80 or over with acute or convalescent COVID-19. J is TRBJ2-2 and V is TRBV21-1; the table's D call TRBD1 went unverified against the DNA. TRBV21-1 is described as a pseudogene. The CDR3 loop reads CASSRGQITGELFF. The CDR3 DNA reads TGTGCCAGCAGCAGGGGACAGATCACCGGGGAGCTGTTTTTT.